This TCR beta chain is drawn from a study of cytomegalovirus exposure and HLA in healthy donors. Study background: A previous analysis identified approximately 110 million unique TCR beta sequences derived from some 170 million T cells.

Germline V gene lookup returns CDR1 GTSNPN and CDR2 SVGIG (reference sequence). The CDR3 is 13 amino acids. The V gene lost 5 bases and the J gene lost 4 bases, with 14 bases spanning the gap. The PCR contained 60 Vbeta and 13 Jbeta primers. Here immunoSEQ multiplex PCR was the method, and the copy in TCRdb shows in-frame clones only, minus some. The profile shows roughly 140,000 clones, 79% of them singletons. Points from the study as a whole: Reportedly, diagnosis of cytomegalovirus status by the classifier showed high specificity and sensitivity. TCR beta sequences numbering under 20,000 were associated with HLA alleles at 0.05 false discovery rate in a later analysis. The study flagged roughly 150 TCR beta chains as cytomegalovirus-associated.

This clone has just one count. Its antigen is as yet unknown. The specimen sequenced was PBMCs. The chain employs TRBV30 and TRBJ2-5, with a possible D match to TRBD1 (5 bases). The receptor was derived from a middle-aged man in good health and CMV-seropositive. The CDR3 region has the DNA TGTGCCTGGGAGACTCAGGGTGCAGAGACCCAGTACTTC. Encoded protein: CAWETQGAETQYF.